These 22 T cell receptor beta chains were all obtained from the same sample, sequenced in a study of regulatory T cells in long-lasting Graves disease. Time point given: newly diagnosed GD, antithyroid drugs for less than 3 months. There was RNA extracted from PBMCs, and the TCR library was made from it. Arm-PCR of CDR3 regions and iRepertoire HTBI primers were the basis on which TCR beta libraries were built. Using its own MiXCR run on the multiplex PCR reads, TCRdb lists one record per CDR3 protein. This table holds 370,000 or so distinct CDR3 sequences, about 17% found once. The same data also contributed to another study, on T cells in Graves' hyperthyroidism and ophthalmopathy.

Sequencing was performed on peripheral blood mononuclear cells (PBMCs), taken at new diagnosis, from a patient treated with antithyroid drugs. These receptors all come from a woman aged 18-30 years with Graves disease.

The table lists this clonotype with many counts. The genes are TRBV5-1 and TRBJ2-7, with a tentative D call TRBD1 (6 bases). The CDR3 is 15 residues long. Germline CDR1 is SGHRS and CDR2 is YFSETQ. Between the trimmed V and J ends, which lost 2 bases and 0 bases, there was a span of 12 bases. DNA of the CDR3: TGCGCCAGCAGCTTAATTCGGGACAACTCCTACGAGCAGTACTTC. Amino acids: CASSLIRDNSYEQYF. Drawing the rest from reference TRBV5-1 and TRBJ2-7, the complete variable domain is KAGVTQTPRYLIKTRGQQVTLSCSPISGHRSVSWYQQTPGQGLQFLFEYFSETQRNKGNFPGRFSGRQFSNSRSEMNVSTLELGDSALYLCASSLIRDNSYEQYFGPGTRLTVT.

This sequence joins TRBV7-3 and TRBJ1-1; D unclear. The CDR3 loop spans 12 amino acids. With 6 bases removed from V and 5 bases from J, the gap between germline ends came to 10 bases. CDR1 is SGHTA and CDR2 is FQGTGA in the germline V gene. The CDR3 DNA is TGTGCCAGCAGAGGGTCGGGAACTGAAGCTTTCTTT. Translated: CASRGSGTEAFF.

This clonotype was observed at least ten times. J is TRBJ2-7 and V is TRBV4-2; TRBD1 might be the D (6 bases). V lost 4 bases to trimming and J lost 5 bases, with 12 bases between them. The CDR3 covers 13 residues. Germline CDR1 LGHNA, CDR2 YNFKEQ. This CDR3 is CASSRDRRHEQYF. CDR3 DNA: TGTGCCAGCAGCCGAGACAGGAGGCACGAGCAGTACTTC.

The J gene is TRBJ2-5, the V gene TRBV20-1, with 8 positions matching TRBD2. The CDR3 is made up of 14 amino acids. Per the germline V gene, CDR1 is DFQATT and CDR2 is SNEGSKA (reference sequence). V lost 7 bases, J lost 5 bases, and 12 bases stayed unmatched. For the CDR3, the DNA is TGCAGTGTCTGGAGCGGGAGTCCCGGTGAGACCCAGTACTTC. Translating it yields CSVWSGSPGETQYF.

The chain links TRBV3-1 to TRBJ2-1; D possibly corresponds to TRBD2 (6 bases). This CDR3 has 14 residues. V dropped 7 bases and J dropped 4 bases, with 14 bases sitting between them. Germline V lookup: CDR1 LGHDT, CDR2 YNNKEL (reference sequence). The DNA of the CDR3 is TGTGCCAGCACCTTTGCGGGACGTTACAATGAGCAGTTCTTC. It codes for CASTFAGRYNEQFF.

The chain employs TRBV7-6 and TRBJ2-1; maybe TRBD2 (5 bases). This CDR3 is built from 14 residues. Deletions cut 1 base from V and 7 bases from J, with 11 bases between. Per the germline V gene, CDR1 is SGHVS and CDR2 is FNYEAQ. The CDR3 is CASSLVGGGNEQFF. The CDR3 DNA sequence: TGTGCCAGCAGCTTAGTCGGAGGTGGGAATGAGCAGTTCTTC.

This clonotype appeared many times. The rearrangement links TRBV28 to TRBJ2-1, with 8 positions matching TRBD2. Germline V gives CDR1 MDHEN, CDR2 SYDVKM. This CDR3 region has 15 residues. The V gene end was trimmed by 2 bases and the J gene end by 6 bases; junction bases not matched to a gene: 6. The CDR3 region is CASSLLGGEGNEQFF. In nucleotides, the CDR3 is TGTGCCAGCAGTTTACTCGGGGGGGAGGGCAATGAGCAGTTCTTC.

This clonotype came up many times. V is TRBV11-1 and J is TRBJ2-1, with TRBD1 identical over 9 bases. Germline loops: CDR1 SGHAT, CDR2 FQDESV (reference sequence). V gave up 4 bases and J gave up 5 bases; unmatched junction bases: 6. The length of the CDR3 is 15 residues. This CDR3 reads CASSSTGTGHNEQFF. The DNA for the CDR3 is TGTGCCAGCAGCTCCACCGGGACAGGGCACAATGAGCAGTTCTTC.

V and J are TRBV30 and TRBJ2-2; 14 bases map to TRBD2. The CDR3 totals 17 residues. Unmatched junction bases numbered 1, after V lost 1 base and J lost 0 bases. In germline, CDR1 is GTSNPN, CDR2 SVGIG (reference sequence). The CDR3 protein is CAWSGLAGGSNTGELFF. CDR3 nucleotides: TGTGCCTGGAGTGGACTAGCGGGAGGGTCGAACACCGGGGAGCTGTTTTTT.

In its sample, this clonotype was seen many times. CDR3 DNA sequence: TGTGCCAGCTCACCAGGGGAACACGGCTACACCTTC. Residues: CASSPGEHGYTF. The chain is built from TRBV18 and TRBJ1-2, with no clear D. Deletions cut 2 bases from V and 8 bases from J, with 9 bases between. The CDR3 has 12 amino acids. Looked up from germline, CDR1 is KGHSH and CDR2 is LQKENI.

The sample holds many counts of this clonotype. The chain links TRBV11-1 to TRBJ1-1; unclear D gene. V was pared by 1 base and J by 8 bases, with 8 bases between. CDR3 size: 12 residues. Germline values: CDR1 SGHAT, CDR2 FQDESV (reference sequence). The CDR3 coding sequence is TGTGCCAGCAGCTTAGGTATTCTCGAAGCTTTCTTT. It yields the protein CASSLGILEAFF.

The chain joins TRBV20-1 to TRBJ1-5, with D unclear. V lost 0 bases and J 4 bases, leaving 10 bases between the germline ends. The germline V gene has CDR1 DFQATT and CDR2 SNEGSKA (reference sequence). The CDR3 contains 14 residues. The CDR3 nucleotides are TGCAGTGCTAGAGATCTTACCGATAATCAGCCCCAGCATTTT. The encoded protein is CSARDLTDNQPQHF.

In this sample, this clonotype turned up many times. The CDR3 coding sequence is TGTGCCAGCAAGGAGCTGGGAAACACCATATATTTT. Encoded protein: CASKELGNTIYF. J is TRBJ1-3 and V is TRBV11-2; D is uncertain. From germline, CDR1 is SGHAT and CDR2 FQNNGV. This CDR3 is built from 12 residues. With 7 bases removed from V and 4 bases from J, the gap between germline ends came to 8 bases.

The chain couples TRBV19 to TRBJ2-3; the D call may be TRBD1 or TRBD2 (5 bases each). Looked up from germline, CDR1 is LNHDA and CDR2 is SQIVND (reference sequence). V lost 8 bases, J lost 4 bases, and 16 bases lay in between. The CDR3 has 14 residues. In nucleotides, the CDR3 is TGTGCCAGTGCCGCCGGGACGACCTCAGATACGCAGTATTTT. It codes for CASAAGTTSDTQYF. The full variable domain, rest sourced from reference TRBV19 and TRBJ2-3, is DGGITQSPKYLFRKEGQNVTLSCEQNLNHDAMYWYRQDPGQGLRLIYYSQIVNDFQKGDIAEGYSVSREKKESFPLTVTSAQKNPTAFYLCASAAGTTSDTQYFGPGTRLTVL.

This clonotype was recorded many times. This chain uses TRBV12-3 or TRBV12-4 with TRBJ2-6; weak D call: TRBD1 (5 bases). The CDR3 sequence is 15 residues long. V was clipped by 5 bases and J by 4 bases, with 12 bases between them. The CDR3 region has the DNA TGTGCCAGCAGTACCGCAGGGAACGGGGCCAACGTCCTGACTTTC. Its translation is CASSTAGNGANVLTF.

The V and J genes are TRBV15 and TRBJ2-2; D remains ambiguous. Trimming left V 0 bases short and J 3 bases short, with 5 bases between. The germline V gene has CDR1 LNHNV and CDR2 YYDKDF (reference sequence). The CDR3 sequence is 14 residues long. The CDR3 spells CATSRDTDTGELFF. Written as DNA, the CDR3 is TGTGCCACCAGCAGAGATACAGACACCGGGGAGCTGTTTTTT. The full variable domain, in which reference TRBV15 and TRBJ2-2 provide the parts outside the CDR3, is DAMVIQNPRYQVTQFGKPVTLSCSQTLNHNVMYWYQQKSSQAPKLLFHYYDKDFNNEADTPDNFQSRRPNTSFCFLDIRSPGLGDTAMYLCATSRDTDTGELFFGEGSRLTVL.

This clonotype was seen ten or more times. The chain carries TRBV7-2 and TRBJ2-3, with 8 bases matching TRBD1. Germline CDR1 SGHTA, CDR2 FQGNSA. This CDR3 comprises 17 residues. Losses at the gene ends were 2 bases for V and 3 bases for J; bases not matched to a gene: 10. This chain's CDR3 is CASSLNRGAVRTDTQYF. The CDR3 DNA follows: TGTGCCAGCAGCTTAAACAGGGGGGCGGTTCGGACAGATACGCAGTATTTT.

The chain joins TRBV27 to TRBJ1-2; 9 bases are shared with TRBD1. V shed 6 bases, J shed 3 bases, and the junction held 11 bases outside the gene matches. This CDR3 has 16 amino acids. The V gene's germline CDR1 is MNHEY and CDR2 SMNVEV (reference sequence). This CDR3 is CASRGSTGGAYYGYTF. The CDR3 coding sequence is TGTGCCAGCAGGGGCAGCACAGGGGGCGCTTACTATGGCTACACCTTC.

The table lists this clonotype with many counts. The chain joins TRBV3-1 to TRBJ1-2, with 12 bases identical to TRBD1. Trimming at V came to 8 bases and at J to 4 bases, leaving 8 bases not matched to a gene. Germline assignment: CDR1 LGHDT and CDR2 YNNKEL (reference sequence). This CDR3 is built from 15 residues. The CDR3 DNA is TGTGCCAGCGCTGGGACAGGGGGCGCTTCCTATGGCTACACCTTC. Residues: CASAGTGGASYGYTF.

This clonotype was seen many times. The chain combines TRBV30 with TRBJ1-5; D not certain. The CDR3 is 14 amino acids. The germline V gene encodes CDR1 GTSNPN and CDR2 SVGIG (reference sequence). The ends were cut back, 3 bases at V and 2 bases at J, with 11 bases in the middle. The CDR3 is CAWSGLGGNQPQHF. The DNA for the CDR3 is TGTGCCTGGAGCGGACTGGGAGGCAATCAGCCCCAGCATTTT. The full variable domain, its missing parts supplied by reference TRBV30 and TRBJ1-5, is SQTIHQWPATLVQPVGSPLSLECTVEGTSNPNLYWYRQAAGRGLQLLFYSVGIGQISSEVPQNLSASRPQDRQFILSSKKLLLSDSGFYLCAWSGLGGNQPQHFGDGTRLSIL.

This clonotype was detected ten times or more. J is TRBJ2-1 and V is TRBV13; a weak D match, TRBD2 (6 bases). The CDR3 is 19 amino acids. Germline loops: CDR1 PRHDT, CDR2 FYEKMQ (reference sequence). V was trimmed by 4 bases and J by 5 bases, leaving 27 bases between them. The CDR3 DNA reads TGTGCCAGCAGCTCGGGGCACAGGCGTCAGGGACGGGGGAACAATGAGCAGTTCTTC. The encoded protein is CASSSGHRRQGRGNNEQFF.

This clonotype occurred many times. V is TRBV11-2 and J is TRBJ1-1; TRBD1 might be the D (5 bases). Looked up from germline, CDR1 is SGHAT and CDR2 is FQNNGV. Trimming removed 3 bases from V and 3 bases from J, with 11 bases in between. The CDR3 consists of 14 residues. The CDR3 DNA is TGTGCCAGCAGCTTTAATCCGGGGGACACTGAAGCTTTCTTT. Amino acids: CASSFNPGDTEAFF.